The next 2 T cell receptor beta chains were all read from a single sample in a study of OX40 agonist ivuxolimab in advanced cancers. Assay: immunoSEQ multiplex PCR; the TCRdb copy retains only in-frame clones and omits some. The repertoire holds more than 50,000 clones, with 90% to 95% as singletons. This material consisted of CD4+ or CD8+ T cells sorted from blood, taken in a trial of the OX40 agonist ivuxolimab. All receptors come from an adult with an advanced solid tumor such as melanoma, head and neck, liver or kidney cancer.

The chain combines TRBV27 with TRBJ2-1; TRBD2 matches at 7 bases. V lost 5 bases to trimming and J lost 5 bases; unmatched junction nucleotides: 6. Germline CDR1 reads MNHEY; CDR2 reads SMNVEV (reference sequence). The CDR3 has 14 residues. The CDR3 DNA is TGTGCCAGCAGTCCCGGGACTACTAACAATGAGCAGTTCTTC. Translation: CASSPGTTNNEQFF.

This chain connects TRBV12-1 to TRBJ2-3; the DNA was not compared with TRBD1, the D call given in the table. TRBV12-1 is marked as a pseudogene. The CDR3 totals 20 residues. In nucleotides, the CDR3 is TGTGCCAGCAGCTTTGCGGACCGGGACAGAGAACCGCATTACACAGATACGCAGTATTTT. It encodes CASSFADRDREPHYTDTQYF.